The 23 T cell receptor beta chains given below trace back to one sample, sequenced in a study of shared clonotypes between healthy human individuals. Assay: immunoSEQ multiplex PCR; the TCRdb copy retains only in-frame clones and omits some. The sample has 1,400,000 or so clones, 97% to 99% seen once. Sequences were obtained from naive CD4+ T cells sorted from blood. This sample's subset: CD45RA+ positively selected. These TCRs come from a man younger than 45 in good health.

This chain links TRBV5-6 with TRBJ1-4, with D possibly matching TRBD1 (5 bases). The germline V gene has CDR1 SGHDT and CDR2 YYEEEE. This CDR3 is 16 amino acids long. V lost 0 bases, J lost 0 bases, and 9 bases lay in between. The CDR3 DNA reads TGTGCCAGCAGCTTGGTACAGGTTGCAACTAATGAAAAACTGTTTTTT. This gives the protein CASSLVQVATNEKLFF.

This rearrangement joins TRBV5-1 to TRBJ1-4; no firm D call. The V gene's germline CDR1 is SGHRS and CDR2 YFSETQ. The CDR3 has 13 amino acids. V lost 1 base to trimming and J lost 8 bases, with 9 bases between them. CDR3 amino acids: CASSLSAREKLFF. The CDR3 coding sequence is TGCGCCAGCAGCTTGTCGGCGCGAGAAAAACTGTTTTTT.

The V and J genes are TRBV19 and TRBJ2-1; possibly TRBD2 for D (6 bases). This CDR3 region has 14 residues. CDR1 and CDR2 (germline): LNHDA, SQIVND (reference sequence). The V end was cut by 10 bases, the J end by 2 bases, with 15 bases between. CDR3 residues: CATSRDLAYNEQFF. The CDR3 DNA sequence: TGTGCCACGTCCCGGGACTTAGCCTACAATGAGCAGTTCTTC.

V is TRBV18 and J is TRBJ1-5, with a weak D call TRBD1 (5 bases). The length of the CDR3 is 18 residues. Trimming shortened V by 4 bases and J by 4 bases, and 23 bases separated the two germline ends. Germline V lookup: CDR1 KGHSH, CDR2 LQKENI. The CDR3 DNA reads TGTGCCAGCTCACTCGGAGGTCCCAGGCCTCGGGGGAATCAGCCCCAGCATTTT. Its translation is CASSLGGPRPRGNQPQHF.

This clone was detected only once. CDR3 in DNA: TGTGCCAGCTCACCACAACAGGGGGCAGACGAGCAGTACTTC. Its protein is CASSPQQGADEQYF. The V and J genes are TRBV18 and TRBJ2-7; 9 bases line up with TRBD1. Germline V gives CDR1 KGHSH, CDR2 LQKENI. V shed 1 base, J shed 5 bases, and the junction held 3 bases outside the gene matches. The CDR3 runs to 14 residues.

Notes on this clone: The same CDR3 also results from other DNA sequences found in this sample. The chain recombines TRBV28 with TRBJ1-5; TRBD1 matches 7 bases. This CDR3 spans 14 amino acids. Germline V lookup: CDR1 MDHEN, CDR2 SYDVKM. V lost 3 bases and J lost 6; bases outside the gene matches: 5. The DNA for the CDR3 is TGTGCCAGCAGTTTCAGGGGGTCGGGTCAGCCCCAGCATTTT. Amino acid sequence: CASSFRGSGQPQHF.

CDR3 nucleotide sequence: TGTGCCAGCAGTCCATCCGTGTCCGGTCAGCCCCAGCATTTT. Its protein product is CASSPSVSGQPQHF. V usage is TRBV28 and J usage is TRBJ1-5; no firm D call. The V and J ends lost 5 bases and 6 bases respectively, with 14 bases between them. Germline assignment: CDR1 MDHEN and CDR2 SYDVKM. CDR3 length equals 14 residues.

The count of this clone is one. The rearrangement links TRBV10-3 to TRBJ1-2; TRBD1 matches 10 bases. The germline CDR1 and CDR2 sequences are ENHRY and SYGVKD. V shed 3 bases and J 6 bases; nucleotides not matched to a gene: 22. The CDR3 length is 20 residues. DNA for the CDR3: TGTGCCATCAGTGAACCCTCTACTCCGGGACAGGGGCTCGGAGGCGATGGCTACACCTTC. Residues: CAISEPSTPGQGLGGDGYTF.

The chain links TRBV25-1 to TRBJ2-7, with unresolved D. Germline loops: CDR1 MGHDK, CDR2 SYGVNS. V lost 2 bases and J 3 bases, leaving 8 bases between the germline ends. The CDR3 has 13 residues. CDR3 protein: CASSEVVGYEQYF. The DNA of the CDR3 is TGTGCCAGCAGTGAAGTGGTGGGCTACGAGCAGTACTTC.

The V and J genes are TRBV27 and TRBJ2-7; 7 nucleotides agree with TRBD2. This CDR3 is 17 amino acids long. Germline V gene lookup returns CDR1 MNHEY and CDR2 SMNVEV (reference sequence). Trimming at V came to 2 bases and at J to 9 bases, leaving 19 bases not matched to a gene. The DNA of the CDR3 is TGTGCCAGCAGTTTAAGATCCTCAGGGAGGGGAGCTACGGGGCAGTACTTC. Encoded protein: CASSLRSSGRGATGQYF.

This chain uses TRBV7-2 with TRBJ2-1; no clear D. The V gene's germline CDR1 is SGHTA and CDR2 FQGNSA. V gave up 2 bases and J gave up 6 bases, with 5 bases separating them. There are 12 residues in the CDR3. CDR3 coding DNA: TGTGCCAGCAGCTTACCGTTCAATGAGCAGTTCTTC. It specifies CASSLPFNEQFF.

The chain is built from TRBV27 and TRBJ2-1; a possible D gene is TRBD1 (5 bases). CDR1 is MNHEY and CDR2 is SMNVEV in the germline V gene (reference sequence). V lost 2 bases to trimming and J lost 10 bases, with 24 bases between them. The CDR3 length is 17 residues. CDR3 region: CASSLATGRQFYREQFF. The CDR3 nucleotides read TGTGCCAGCAGTTTAGCCACAGGCCGCCAGTTTTATAGGGAGCAGTTCTTC.

The CDR3 loop is CASMQPADYTGELFF. The CDR3 nucleotides are TGTGCCAGTATGCAGCCGGCAGATTACACCGGGGAGCTGTTTTTT. The gene calls are TRBV19 and TRBJ2-2; the D is unclear. Per the germline V gene, CDR1 is LNHDA and CDR2 is SQIVND (reference sequence). The V gene lost 7 bases and the J gene lost 3 bases, with 15 bases spanning the gap. The CDR3 has 15 amino acids.

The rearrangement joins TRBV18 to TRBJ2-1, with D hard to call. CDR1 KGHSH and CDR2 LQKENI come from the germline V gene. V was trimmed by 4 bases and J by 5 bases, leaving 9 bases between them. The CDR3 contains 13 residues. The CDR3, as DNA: TGTGCCAGCTCACTTTCCCGGAACAATGAGCAGTTCTTC. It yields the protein CASSLSRNNEQFF.

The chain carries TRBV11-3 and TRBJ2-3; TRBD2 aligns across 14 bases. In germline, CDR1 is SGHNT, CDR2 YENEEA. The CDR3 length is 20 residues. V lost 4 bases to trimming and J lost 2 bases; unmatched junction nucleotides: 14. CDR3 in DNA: TGTGCCAGCAGCTCGGGGGCGGGACTAGCGGGAGTCCAGGACACAGATACGCAGTATTTT. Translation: CASSSGAGLAGVQDTDTQYF.

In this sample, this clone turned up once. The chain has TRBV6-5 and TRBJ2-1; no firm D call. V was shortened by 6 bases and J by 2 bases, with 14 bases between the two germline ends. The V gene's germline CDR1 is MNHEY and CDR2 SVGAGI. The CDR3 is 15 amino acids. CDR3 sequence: CASRRGDSAYNEQFF. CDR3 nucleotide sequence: TGTGCCAGCAGAAGAGGAGATTCGGCCTACAATGAGCAGTTCTTC.

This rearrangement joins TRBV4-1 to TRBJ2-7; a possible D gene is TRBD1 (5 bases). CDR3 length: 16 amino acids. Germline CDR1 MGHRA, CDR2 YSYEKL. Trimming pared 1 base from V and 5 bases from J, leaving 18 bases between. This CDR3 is CASSQASGHQVDEQYF. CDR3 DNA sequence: TGCGCCAGCAGCCAAGCCTCAGGGCACCAGGTGGACGAGCAGTACTTC.

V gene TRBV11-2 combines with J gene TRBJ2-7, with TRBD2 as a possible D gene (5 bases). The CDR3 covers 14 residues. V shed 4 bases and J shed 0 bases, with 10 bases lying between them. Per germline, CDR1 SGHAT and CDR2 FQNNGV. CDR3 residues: CASSYLAYSYEQYF. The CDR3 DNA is TGTGCCAGCAGCTACCTAGCTTACTCCTACGAGCAGTACTTC.

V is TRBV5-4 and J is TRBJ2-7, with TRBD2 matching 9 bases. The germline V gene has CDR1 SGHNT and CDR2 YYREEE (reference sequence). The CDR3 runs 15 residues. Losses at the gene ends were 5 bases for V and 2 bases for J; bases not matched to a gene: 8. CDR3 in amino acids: CASRLSSGAAYEQYF. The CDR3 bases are TGTGCCAGCAGACTCTCTAGCGGGGCGGCCTACGAGCAGTACTTC.

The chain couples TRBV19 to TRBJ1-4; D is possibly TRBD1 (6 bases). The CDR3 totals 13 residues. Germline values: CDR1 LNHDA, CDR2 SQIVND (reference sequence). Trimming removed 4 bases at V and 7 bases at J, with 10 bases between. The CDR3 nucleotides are TGTGCCAGTAGTACGAAGGGGGGTGAAAAACTGTTTTTT. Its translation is CASSTKGGEKLFF.

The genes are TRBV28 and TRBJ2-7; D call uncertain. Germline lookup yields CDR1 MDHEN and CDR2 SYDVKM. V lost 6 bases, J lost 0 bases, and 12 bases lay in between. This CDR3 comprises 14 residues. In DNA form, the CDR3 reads TGTGCCAGCAGCGCTACTGGTGGCTCCTACGAGCAGTACTTC. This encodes CASSATGGSYEQYF.

CDR3 nucleotide sequence: TGTGCCAGCAGCTTGGCACTAGCGGGAGCTGTGCAGTACTTC. This codes for CASSLALAGAVQYF. The chain employs TRBV5-4 and TRBJ2-7, with 11 bases identical to TRBD2. Unmatched junction bases numbered 5, after V lost 0 bases and J lost 9 bases. CDR3 length: 14 residues. CDR1 is SGHNT, CDR2 YYREEE, per germline (reference sequence).

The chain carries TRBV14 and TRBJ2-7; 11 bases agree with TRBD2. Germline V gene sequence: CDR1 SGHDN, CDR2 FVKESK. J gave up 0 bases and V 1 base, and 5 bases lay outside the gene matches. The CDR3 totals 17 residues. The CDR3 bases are TGTGCCAGCAGCCAAGTGGGACTAGCGGACCCCTCCTACGAGCAGTACTTC. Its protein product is CASSQVGLADPSYEQYF.